Listed here are 19 T cell receptor beta chains from one sample, sequenced in a study of T cell changes during pregnancy in multiple sclerosis. Clones were read by immunoSEQ multiplex PCR, and TCRdb kept only the in-frame ones, dropping some. This sample has 45,000 to 65,000 clones; 94% occur once, and the top ten carry about 3%. The specimen was CD8+ T cells from peripheral blood mononuclear cells, collected in the third trimester of pregnancy. The source of these receptors is a female donor with multiple sclerosis, enrolled in a pregnancy study.

The chain has TRBV5-6 and TRBJ2-3; 7 bases map to TRBD1. Germline assignment: CDR1 SGHDT and CDR2 YYEEEE. The CDR3 sequence is 16 residues long. Losses at the gene ends were 1 base for V and 0 bases for J; bases not matched to a gene: 5. The CDR3 region is CASSLFWDSSTDTQYF. CDR3 DNA sequence: TGTGCCAGCAGCTTGTTCTGGGACAGTAGCACAGATACGCAGTATTTT.

The J gene is TRBJ1-5, the V gene TRBV19, with 7 bases fitting TRBD1. With V trimmed by 6 bases and J by 2 bases, 16 bases remained unmatched. Germline-derived CDR1 and CDR2 are LNHDA and SQIVND (reference sequence). This CDR3 is built from 18 residues. The CDR3 sequence: CASSYWTGRVGGNQPQHF. The CDR3 DNA reads TGTGCCAGTAGCTACTGGACAGGACGGGTCGGGGGCAATCAGCCCCAGCATTTT.

The J gene is TRBJ1-5, the V gene TRBV27, with D hard to call. V was trimmed by 2 bases and J by 3 bases, leaving 5 bases between them. CDR1 MNHEY and CDR2 SMNVEV come from the germline V gene (reference sequence). CDR3 length: 13 amino acids. The CDR3, as DNA: TGTGCCAGCAGTTTACGGGTCAATCAGCCCCAGCATTTT. Translated: CASSLRVNQPQHF.

The chain links TRBV6-6 to TRBJ1-2; the D gene is possibly TRBD1 (6 bases). There are 16 residues in the CDR3. The V end was cut by 0 bases, the J end by 5 bases, with 16 bases between. Germline V gives CDR1 MNHNY, CDR2 SVGAGI (reference sequence). The CDR3 DNA is TGTGCCAGCAGTTACTCGGCTTGGGGGGGCGCGTATGGCTACACCTTC. As protein: CASSYSAWGGAYGYTF.

The V gene is TRBV7-8, the J gene TRBJ2-5; a possible D gene is TRBD1 (6 bases). This CDR3 is built from 15 residues. Germline CDR1 reads SGHVS; CDR2 reads FQNEAQ. V lost 1 base and J 5 bases, leaving 14 bases between the germline ends. In DNA form, the CDR3 reads TGTGCCAGCAGCTTAGTTTTGGGGGCAGGGGAGACCCAGTACTTC. Encoded protein: CASSLVLGAGETQYF.

This rearrangement joins TRBV19 to TRBJ1-2; D possibly corresponds to TRBD1 (6 bases). Germline CDR1 LNHDA, CDR2 SQIVND (reference sequence). Trimming left V 8 bases short and J 4 bases short, with 20 bases between. CDR3 length: 15 amino acids. The chain's CDR3 is CASQDLGTSVYGYTF. CDR3 sequence (DNA): TGTGCCAGTCAAGACTTAGGGACATCCGTCTATGGCTACACCTTC.

The CDR3 loop reads CASSATYEQYF. The CDR3 nucleotides are TGTGCCAGCAGTGCAACCTACGAGCAGTACTTC. This chain connects TRBV2 to TRBJ2-7; D not certain. This CDR3 is built from 11 residues. Trimming shortened V by 4 bases and J by 2 bases, and 3 bases separated the two germline ends. Per germline, CDR1 SNHLY and CDR2 FYNNEI.

This chain joins TRBV11-2 and TRBJ2-5; D is perhaps TRBD2 (6 bases). V lost 4 bases, J lost 0 bases, and 12 bases lay in between. The CDR3 length is 15 residues. Germline CDR1 is SGHAT and CDR2 is FQNNGV. In DNA form, the CDR3 reads TGTGCCAGCAGCTCGTGGACGGGAGACCAAGAGACCCAGTACTTC. Amino acid sequence: CASSSWTGDQETQYF.

The V gene is TRBV20-1, the J gene TRBJ2-7; D uncertain. CDR3 length equals 10 residues. CDR1 and CDR2 (germline): DFQATT, SNEGSKA (reference sequence). Trimming cost V 2 bases and J 4 bases, with 3 bases left between them. CDR3 sequence (DNA): TGCAGTGCTAGACAGTACGAGCAGTACTTC. Amino acids: CSARQYEQYF.

The V and J genes are TRBV11-2 and TRBJ2-1; maybe TRBD2 (6 bases). V lost 0 bases and J 1 base, leaving 13 bases between the germline ends. Germline V gene lookup returns CDR1 SGHAT and CDR2 FQNNGV. The CDR3 is 17 amino acids. DNA of the CDR3: TGTGCCAGCAGCTTAGATGGTGACAGCGGGTCCTACAATGAGCAGTTCTTC. Translation gives CASSLDGDSGSYNEQFF.

The chain links TRBV9 to TRBJ2-7; 8 nucleotides match TRBD2. This CDR3 region has 16 residues. V shed 4 bases and J 1 base; nucleotides not matched to a gene: 10. Germline V gives CDR1 SGDLS, CDR2 YYNGEE. The CDR3 nucleotides read TGTGCCAGCAGCCCTCGGGGGGGGAGGTCTTCCTACGAGCAGTACTTC. Amino acids: CASSPRGGRSSYEQYF.

The sample holds one count of this clone. The CDR3 bases are TGTGCCAGCAGCTTTGGCGGGCAGCCCCACTTCTACGAGCAGTACTTC. Amino acid sequence: CASSFGGQPHFYEQYF. This chain uses TRBV7-2 with TRBJ2-7; D may be TRBD2 (5 bases). The length of the CDR3 is 16 residues. From germline, CDR1 is SGHTA and CDR2 FQGNSA. Trimming shortened V by 3 bases and J by 3 bases, and 18 bases separated the two germline ends.

This clone was found once. V is TRBV7-3 and J is TRBJ2-5; perhaps TRBD2 as D (5 bases). From germline, CDR1 is SGHTA and CDR2 FQGTGA. V shed 4 bases and J shed 6 bases, with 18 bases lying between them. The CDR3 runs 15 residues. Here the CDR3 reads CASSSVADGGKTQYF. The CDR3 DNA reads TGTGCCAGCAGCTCGGTGGCGGACGGAGGAAAGACCCAGTACTTC.

Here the CDR3 DNA reads TGTGCCAGTAGTATAAAGGTAATTCGAGTAGCGGGGGCCACAGATACGCAGTATTTT. Encoded protein: CASSIKVIRVAGATDTQYF. The chain couples TRBV19 to TRBJ2-3, with 9 bases that match TRBD2. The length of the CDR3 is 19 residues. Unmatched junction bases numbered 14, after V lost 2 bases and J lost 2 bases. CDR1 is LNHDA, CDR2 SQIVND, per germline (reference sequence).

The chain joins TRBV5-4 to TRBJ1-1; D gene unclear. CDR1 and CDR2 from the germline V gene are SGHNT and YYREEE (reference sequence). CDR3 size: 14 residues. V was pared by 0 bases and J by 0 bases, with 6 bases between. The CDR3 nucleotides are TGTGCCAGCAGCTTGGATAGTCTGAACACTGAAGCTTTCTTT. Its translation: CASSLDSLNTEAFF.

Only one count was recorded for this clone. The V gene is TRBV29-1, the J gene TRBJ2-1, with 11 bases identical to TRBD2. V lost 4 bases and J lost 10; bases outside the gene matches: 15. This CDR3 region has 16 residues. Germline loops: CDR1 SQVTM, CDR2 ANQGSEA. CDR3 loop: CSVVLGTSGIGGEQFF. The DNA for the CDR3 is TGCAGCGTTGTCTTAGGGACTAGCGGTATCGGAGGGGAGCAGTTCTTC.

The chain is built from TRBV13 and TRBJ2-4; no definite D call. Trimming left V 3 bases short and J 7 bases short, with 10 bases between. Germline CDR1 and CDR2: PRHDT and FYEKMQ (reference sequence). The CDR3 is made up of 13 amino acids. CDR3 sequence reads: CASSLLYANIQYF. The CDR3, as DNA: TGTGCCAGCAGCTTGCTCTATGCGAACATTCAGTACTTC.

The chain is built from TRBV4-1 and TRBJ2-3; D remains unclear. Germline CDR1 reads MGHRA; CDR2 reads YSYEKL. The CDR3 totals 14 residues. V was trimmed by 6 bases and J by 2 bases, leaving 12 bases between them. This CDR3 is CASSPVGLTDTQYF. CDR3 DNA sequence: TGCGCCAGCAGTCCGGTGGGCCTCACAGATACGCAGTATTTT.

This clone was seen once. V is TRBV7-6 and J is TRBJ2-1, with 11 nucleotides matching TRBD2. The germline V gene encodes CDR1 SGHVS and CDR2 FNYEAQ. The CDR3 length is 16 residues. The ends lost 3 bases at V and 1 base at J; junction bases unmatched: 2. CDR3 residues: CASSLGTSGSYNEQFF. CDR3 in DNA: TGTGCCAGCAGCTTGGGGACTAGCGGATCCTACAATGAGCAGTTCTTC.